A selection of T cell receptor beta chains follows, all from one sample in a study of OX40 agonist ivuxolimab in advanced cancers. Produced via immunoSEQ multiplex PCR; TCRdb's table is partial and in-frame only. Among some 41,000 clones listed, around 90% were seen once. The material was CD4+ or CD8+ T cells sorted from blood, obtained in a trial of the OX40 agonist ivuxolimab. The receptors were gathered from an adult with an advanced solid tumor such as melanoma, head and neck, liver or kidney cancer. Each CDR3 is given with its conserved first and last residue. D genes are given only for firm matches. Not all rows give a size; the values are once, few, many and, for expanded clones, a class.

V gene	J gene	clone size	D gene	CDR3 DNA	CDR3 protein
TRBV5-6	TRBJ2-7	-	-	TGTGCCAGCAGCTTGGGGACACTATACGAGCAGTACTTC	CASSLGTLYEQYF
TRBV15	TRBJ2-7	-	-	TGTGCCACCGCAGACGGGAACTCCTACGAGCAGTACTTC	CATADGNSYEQYF
TRBV5-4	TRBJ2-5	-	-	TGTGCCAGCAGCTACAATCCTAGCCCCCGAATTTGGGAGACCCAGTACTTC	CASSYNPSPRIWETQYF
TRBV9	TRBJ1-3	-	TRBD1	TGTGCCAGCAGCGGAACCGGGACAGGGGCTGGAAACACCATATATTTT	CASSGTGTGAGNTIYF
TRBV27	TRBJ1-1	-	-	TGTGCCAGCAGTTCGGCGAACACTGAAGCTTTCTTT	CASSSANTEAFF
TRBV6-6	TRBJ1-3	-	-	TGTGCCAGCAGTTATATCTTTCCCTCTGGAAACACCATATATTTT	CASSYIFPSGNTIYF
TRBV7-7	TRBJ2-1	-	TRBD2	TGTGCTAGCAGCTTAGGTCTCGGACTAGCGGGAGCCTCGTACAATGAGCAGTTCTTC	CASSLGLGLAGASYNEQFF
TRBV4-1	TRBJ2-7	-	-	TGCGCCAGCAGCCAAGGCACTTCGAGCTCCTACGAGCAGTACTTC	CASSQGTSSSYEQYF
TRBV7-2	TRBJ1-3	-	-	TGTGCCAGCAGCTTAGTGGGAGTTGGAAACACCATATATTTT	CASSLVGVGNTIYF
TRBV18	TRBJ2-1	-	-	TGTGCCAGCTCGGGGAGTGAGCAGTTCTTC	CASSGSEQFF
TRBV4-1	TRBJ2-7	-	TRBD2	TGCGCCAGCAGCCAAGGTCGGGGGGCCTACGAGCAGTACTTC	CASSQGRGAYEQYF
TRBV6-6	TRBJ2-3	-	-	TGTGCCAGCTCCCTGGGGGGCTCTGGCACAGATACGCAGTATTTT	CASSLGGSGTDTQYF
TRBV27	TRBJ2-1	-	TRBD2	TGTGCCAGCAGTCCAGCGGGGACCACCGATGAGCAGTTCTTC	CASSPAGTTDEQFF
TRBV4-2	TRBJ1-2	-	-	TGTGCCAGCAGCCCCCCTGGCACTTATGGCTACACCTTC	CASSPPGTYGYTF
TRBV10-1	TRBJ2-1	-	TRBD2	TGCGCCAGCCGAGCGGGAGCAGGGAATGAGCAGTTCTTC	CASRAGAGNEQFF
TRBV6-5	TRBJ1-2	-	TRBD1	TGTGCCAGCAGCCCCGGACAGGAGAACTATGGCTACACCTTC	CASSPGQENYGYTF
TRBV9	TRBJ2-7	-	-	TGTGCCAGCAGCGGGGACTCCTACGAGCAGTACTTC	CASSGDSYEQYF
TRBV19	TRBJ2-7	-	TRBD2	TGTGCCAGTAGTATTGATAGCGGGAGGCAGTACGAGCAGTACTTC	CASSIDSGRQYEQYF
TRBV5-1	TRBJ2-3	-	TRBD2	TGCGCCAGCCTCCCTAGCGGGAGATCCGCAGATACGCAGTATTTT	CASLPSGRSADTQYF
TRBV27	TRBJ1-2	-	-	TGTGCCAGCAGTTTTGGCAGGAACTATGGCTACACCTTC	CASSFGRNYGYTF
TRBV27	TRBJ2-1	once	-	TGTGCCAGCAGACAGAGCTCCTACAATGAGCAGTTCTTC	CASRQSSYNEQFF
TRBV28	TRBJ2-3	-	-	TGTGCCAGCAGTTTGGGGCGGCACACAGATACGCAGTATTTT	CASSLGRHTDTQYF
TRBV19	TRBJ2-1	-	-	TGTGCCAGTATCTCTTGGGACGGCAATGAGCAGTTCTTC	CASISWDGNEQFF
TRBV6-1	TRBJ2-7	once	-	TGTGCCAGCAGTGTCGCCGGGAGCTCCTACGAGCAGTACTTC	CASSVAGSSYEQYF
TRBV7-9	TRBJ1-4	-	TRBD1	TGTGCCAGCAGCATCGCAGGGGGCGGTCCCCCTAATGAAAAACTGTTTTTT	CASSIAGGGPPNEKLFF
TRBV6-5	TRBJ2-1	-	-	TGTGCCAGCAGTTACTCTTCCCGCAATGAGCAGTTCTTC	CASSYSSRNEQFF
TRBV7-6	TRBJ2-2	-	-	TGTGCCAGCAGCTTAGGAAGTCTCACCGGGGAGCTGTTTTTT	CASSLGSLTGELFF
TRBV5-4	TRBJ2-7	-	TRBD2	TGTGCCAGCAGCTTGGCCCCGACTAGCGGGGGGGCCTACGAGCAGTACTTC	CASSLAPTSGGAYEQYF
TRBV29-1	TRBJ1-2	-	-	TGCAGCGTTCCGAGGACGGGGGGACTTAACTATGGCTACACCTTC	CSVPRTGGLNYGYTF
TRBV19	TRBJ2-7	-	-	TGTGCCAGTAGTGCGGTCCCCTCCTACGAGCAGTACTTC	CASSAVPSYEQYF
TRBV18	TRBJ2-7	-	TRBD2	TGTGCCAGCTCACCACAGGCTAGCGGCTACGAGCAGTACTTC	CASSPQASGYEQYF
TRBV6-5	TRBJ2-7	-	TRBD2	TGTGCCAGCAGTTACCAGCGGGGCCCCTACGAGCAGTACTTC	CASSYQRGPYEQYF
TRBV6-1	TRBJ2-5	-	TRBD1	TGTGCCAGCAGTGATAAATCCCGGGACAGACAAGAGACCCAGTACTTC	CASSDKSRDRQETQYF
TRBV4-2	TRBJ2-1	few	-	TGTGCCAGCAGCCAAGATATCGGGCTTTACAATGAGCAGTTCTTC	CASSQDIGLYNEQFF
TRBV18	TRBJ1-2	-	-	TGTGCCAGCTCACCGGAGGACCAGGGGCGTAGCTATGGCTACACCTTC	CASSPEDQGRSYGYTF